The next 6 T cell receptor beta chains were all read from a single sample in a study of T cells in women clearing cervical HPV infection. Profiling relied on immunoSEQ multiplex PCR, and the TCRdb table lists in-frame clones only, not all of them. This repertoire includes approximately 49,000 clones. The sample was blood buffy coat. These TCRs come from a woman aged 18 to 75 with a cervical HPV16 infection that either progressed to CIN3+ or cleared (not recorded which).

As to this clone: The sequenced fragment ends 3 residues before the CDR3 boundary, so the rest is inferred from the germline J gene. The V gene is TRBV5-1, the J gene TRBJ1-2; 8 bases match TRBD1. CDR3 size: 14 residues. Germline CDR1 reads SGHRS; CDR2 reads YFSETQ. The sequenced part of the CDR3 DNA is TGCGCCAGCAGCTCCGGACAGGGAACAATGGGC. Translation: CASSSGQGTMG. The CDR3 in its entirety is CASSSGQGTMGYTF.

Note on this clone: The observed sequence ends 3 residues before the CDR3 terminus, with the missing tail filled in from the germline J gene. This sequence joins TRBV10-3 and TRBJ1-2; TRBD1 might be the D (5 bases). Germline CDR1 ENHRY, CDR2 SYGVKD. V shed 0 bases and J shed 0 bases, with 14 bases lying between them. The CDR3 has 17 residues. CDR3 in amino acids: CAISESFSGQTNYGYTF. The sequenced part of the CDR3 DNA is TGTGCCATCAGTGAGTCGTTCTCAGGGCAGACTAACTATGGC.

Comment on this clone: Read sequence stops 3 residues before the CDR3 end, and the germline J gene provides the missing end. The V and J genes are TRBV4-1 and TRBJ2-1, with 9 positions matching TRBD2. The V gene end was trimmed by 4 bases and the J gene end by 7 bases; junction bases not matched to a gene: 11. The CDR3 loop spans 16 amino acids. Per the germline V gene, CDR1 is MGHRA and CDR2 is YSYEKL. CDR3 in amino acids: CASSPLSGRFWNEQFF. The CDR3 DNA, read in part, is TGCGCCAGCAGCCCATTAAGCGGGAGGTTCTGGAATGAG.

According to its frequency, this clone is medium-sized. The CDR3 end lies 3 residues beyond the end of the read and is filled in from the germline J gene. The chain has TRBV7-3 and TRBJ2-5, with 10 nucleotides matching TRBD2. Looked up from germline, CDR1 is SGHTA and CDR2 is FQGTGA. The CDR3 is made up of 15 amino acids. Germline trimming cut 6 bases from V and 2 bases from J; bases unmatched to any gene: 6. The CDR3 loop reads CASSVAGGKQETQYF. CDR3 DNA, as far as it was read: TGTGCCAGCAGTGTAGCGGGGGGAAAACAAGAGACC.

Of note for this clone: The read falls 3 residues short of the CDR3 end, and the missing part is taken from the germline J gene. The gene calls are TRBV13 and TRBJ2-2, with D hard to call. The germline V gene has CDR1 PRHDT and CDR2 FYEKMQ (reference sequence). The ends were cut back, 0 bases at V and 4 bases at J, with 9 bases in the middle. This CDR3 has 15 residues. The CDR3 here is CASSLGRLATGELFF. The sequenced CDR3 bases are TGTGCCAGCAGCTTAGGAAGATTGGCCACCGGGGAG.

CDR3 bases read: TGTGCCAGCAGTTGGGACAGGGAGAATGAAAAA. Protein: CASSWDRENEK. The entire CDR3 is CASSWDRENEKLFF. The chain has TRBV28 and TRBJ1-4, with 9 bases matching TRBD1. The CDR3 end is not reached by the read, which stops 3 residues before it; the germline J gene fills it in. Germline V gene sequence: CDR1 MDHEN, CDR2 SYDVKM. V trimming: 4 bases; J trimming: 5 bases; junction bases outside the gene matches: 2. The CDR3 sequence is 14 residues long.